Below are 8 T cell receptor beta chains sequenced from a single sample in a study of cytomegalovirus exposure and HLA in healthy donors. Vbeta (60) and Jbeta (13) primers were used in the PCR. The table came from immunoSEQ multiplex PCR; TCRdb's copy has only in-frame clones and leaves some out. The sample carries over 100,000 clones, 55% to 80% recorded once. The sample consisted of PBMCs. These receptors were obtained from a human donor in good health.

The CDR3 here is CASSEGVGTGGAYEQYF. CDR3 nucleotide sequence: TGTGCCAGCAGTGAAGGAGTTGGGACAGGGGGCGCCTACGAGCAGTACTTC. The V and J genes are TRBV6-1 and TRBJ2-7; 12 bases are shared with TRBD1. J was trimmed by 2 bases and V by 1 base; bases with no gene match: 6. This CDR3 comprises 17 residues. The V gene's germline CDR1 is MNHNS and CDR2 SASEGT.

V usage is TRBV4-1 and J usage is TRBJ2-1, with D possibly being TRBD1 (6 bases). There are 17 residues in the CDR3. Germline lookup yields CDR1 MGHRA and CDR2 YSYEKL. V shed 4 bases and J shed 6 bases, with 22 bases lying between them. CDR3 amino acids: CASSPNFGQRPGNEQFF. CDR3 DNA sequence: TGCGCCAGCAGCCCGAACTTCGGACAGAGACCCGGCAATGAGCAGTTCTTC.

The rearrangement joins TRBV2 to TRBJ2-5; perhaps TRBD1 as D (5 bases). The end of the DNA fits TRBJ2-7 better, so the J call may be wrong. The CDR3 is 12 amino acids. Looked up from germline, CDR1 is SNHLY and CDR2 is FYNNEI. The CDR3 coding sequence is TGTGCCAGCAGTGAACAGGGTTACGAGCAGTACTTC. It codes for CASSEQGYEQYF.

The chain employs TRBV19 and TRBJ1-4; 9 bases align to TRBD1. This CDR3 has 15 amino acids. Trimming cost V 6 bases and J 6 bases; bases outside gene matches: 8. Germline CDR1 and CDR2: LNHDA and SQIVND (reference sequence). Here the CDR3 DNA reads TGTGCCAGTAGCAGCTGGGACAGGGTTTATGAAAAACTGTTTTTT. Translation gives CASSSWDRVYEKLFF.

The chain couples TRBV4-2 to TRBJ2-4; no definite D call. Germline loops: CDR1 LGHNA, CDR2 YNFKEQ. This CDR3 spans 15 amino acids. The ends were cut back, 1 base at V and 0 bases at J, with 7 bases in the middle. CDR3: CASSQVSGAKNIQYF. The CDR3 DNA reads as TGTGCCAGCAGCCAAGTGTCGGGAGCCAAAAACATTCAGTACTTC.

V and J are TRBV10-2 and TRBJ2-1; 9 nucleotides match TRBD2. This CDR3 is built from 16 residues. J gave up 4 bases and V 4 bases, and 8 bases lay outside the gene matches. Germline V gene sequence: CDR1 WSHSY, CDR2 SAAADI. The CDR3 DNA is TGCGCCAGCAGTGGGCTACTAGCGGGTATTTACAATGAGCAGTTCTTC. Translation gives CASSGLLAGIYNEQFF.

The chain carries TRBV30 and TRBJ2-1, with TRBD2 identical over 12 bases. The CDR3 is 15 residues long. Germline V gene lookup returns CDR1 GTSNPN and CDR2 SVGIG (reference sequence). Unmatched junction bases numbered 0, after V lost 0 bases and J lost 3 bases. For the CDR3, the DNA is TGTGCCTGGAGTGTACTAGCGGGAGGCTACAATGAGCAGTTCTTC. Amino acids: CAWSVLAGGYNEQFF.

The chain couples TRBV5-6 to TRBJ1-4; TRBD1 matches 11 bases. The germline V gene encodes CDR1 SGHDT and CDR2 YYEEEE. This CDR3 contains 17 residues. Germline trimming cut 3 bases from V and 7 bases from J; bases unmatched to any gene: 11. The CDR3 loop is CASSSDRGLGTGEKLFF. The DNA of the CDR3 is TGTGCCAGCAGCTCGGACAGGGGGCTCGGTACCGGTGAAAAACTGTTTTTT.